The 32 T cell receptor beta chains presented below share a single source sample, sequenced in a study of shared clonotypes between healthy human individuals. The table came from immunoSEQ multiplex PCR; TCRdb's copy has only in-frame clones and leaves some out. The repertoire holds some 2,500,000 clones, with 80% to 95% as singletons. The sample was naive CD4+ T cells from PBMCs. Subset indicated: CD45RA+ positively selected. All receptors derive from a man between 18 and 35 years old in good health. Some clones in this sample may be carry-over from other donors' samples.

The chain couples TRBV7-5 to TRBJ2-1; the DNA was not used to check the table's D call, TRBD2. TRBV7-5 is a pseudogene. The CDR3 contains 17 residues. The CDR3 is CVRSWGDSGRPYNEQFF. The CDR3 DNA sequence: TGTGTCAGAAGCTGGGGGGATAGCGGGAGGCCCTACAATGAGCAGTTCTTC.

There are a few counts of this clone. The chain carries TRBV30 and TRBJ2-1, with TRBD2 matching 16 bases. With 0 bases clipped from V and 6 bases from J, the junction kept 5 bases outside the gene matches. Germline CDR1 and CDR2: GTSNPN and SVGIG (reference sequence). The CDR3 extends over 17 amino acids. The DNA for the CDR3 is TGTGCCTGGAGTGTACTAGGGACTAGCGGGAGGGCCAATGAGCAGTTCTTC. Translating it yields CAWSVLGTSGRANEQFF.

For this clone: The sample has other DNA sequences that encode this CDR3 too. The chain couples TRBV6-4 to TRBJ1-1, with D perhaps matching TRBD1 (6 bases). V lost 4 bases to trimming and J lost 2 bases, with 8 bases between them. The CDR3 sequence is 13 residues long. The germline V gene has CDR1 MRHNA and CDR2 SNTAGT. The CDR3 here is CASSADRNTEAFF. In DNA form, the CDR3 reads TGTGCCAGCAGTGCGGACAGAAACACTGAAGCTTTCTTT.

The chain is built from TRBV6-5 and TRBJ1-2, with no clear D. The CDR3 loop spans 12 amino acids. The V and J ends lost 6 bases and 4 bases respectively, with 9 bases between them. CDR1 is MNHEY and CDR2 is SVGAGI in the germline V gene. The CDR3: CASRTPPYGYTF. For the CDR3, the DNA is TGTGCCAGCAGGACACCCCCCTATGGCTACACCTTC.

Of note for this clone: This same CDR3 is encoded by further DNA sequences in the sample. This chain links TRBV5-4 with TRBJ2-5, with D hard to call. This CDR3 region has 11 residues. V lost 5 bases and J lost 4, with 6 bases in between. Germline V gene sequence: CDR1 SGHNT, CDR2 YYREEE (reference sequence). The CDR3 spells CASSFGETQYF. The DNA for the CDR3 is TGTGCCAGCAGTTTTGGAGAGACCCAGTACTTC.

On this clone itself: Other DNA sequences within the sample encode an identical CDR3. This rearrangement joins TRBV29-1 to TRBJ1-1; D remains ambiguous. Germline V gives CDR1 SQVTM, CDR2 ANQGSEA. V lost 0 bases, J lost 0 bases, and 5 bases lay in between. This CDR3 is 13 amino acids long. CDR3 amino acids: CSVEEDLNTEAFF. CDR3 nucleotide sequence: TGCAGCGTTGAAGAGGACTTGAACACTGAAGCTTTCTTT. Based on the CDR3 plus reference TRBV29-1 and TRBJ1-1, the full variable domain is SAVISQKPSRDICQRGTSLTIQCQVDSQVTMMFWYRQQPGQSLTLIATANQGSEATYESGFVIDKFPISRPNLTFSTLTVSNMSPEDSSIYLCSVEEDLNTEAFFGQGTRLTVV.

The V call is TRBV4-2, the J call TRBJ2-1; D is uncertain. This CDR3 is 14 amino acids long. Germline V CDR1 and CDR2: LGHNA, YNFKEQ. Trimming took off 0 bases at V and 8 bases at J, with 11 bases between the two ends. CDR3 protein: CASSQDGTVDEQFF. In DNA, the CDR3 is TGTGCCAGCAGCCAAGATGGAACGGTGGATGAGCAGTTCTTC.

V is TRBV19 and J is TRBJ1-5; D is unresolved. The V gene lost 8 bases and the J gene lost 8 bases, with 7 bases spanning the gap. Germline lookup yields CDR1 LNHDA and CDR2 SQIVND (reference sequence). The CDR3 sequence is 10 residues long. The CDR3 spells CASGVEPQHF. DNA of the CDR3: TGTGCCAGTGGTGTTGAGCCCCAGCATTTT. Drawing the rest from reference TRBV19 and TRBJ1-5, the complete variable domain is DGGITQSPKYLFRKEGQNVTLSCEQNLNHDAMYWYRQDPGQGLRLIYYSQIVNDFQKGDIAEGYSVSREKKESFPLTVTSAQKNPTAFYLCASGVEPQHFGDGTRLSIL.

The V gene is TRBV5-6, the J gene TRBJ2-3; a possible D gene is TRBD2 (5 bases). Trimming stripped 4 bases from V and 2 bases from J, with 20 bases between. The germline V gene encodes CDR1 SGHDT and CDR2 YYEEEE. The CDR3 has 17 residues. The CDR3 reads CASSLGGWVSNTDTQYF. The CDR3 coding sequence is TGTGCCAGCAGCCTGGGCGGGTGGGTTTCAAACACAGATACGCAGTATTTT.

V is TRBV4-2 and J is TRBJ2-7; D gene ambiguous. This CDR3 has 13 residues. Per the germline V gene, CDR1 is LGHNA and CDR2 is YNFKEQ. The V gene lost 0 bases and the J gene lost 9 bases, with 12 bases spanning the gap. The CDR3 nucleotides read TGTGCCAGCAGCCAAGATATTGAGGCTAGGCAGTACTTC. Protein product: CASSQDIEARQYF.

This chain joins TRBV7-9 and TRBJ2-1; maybe TRBD2 (7 bases). The CDR3 loop spans 16 amino acids. Germline assignment: CDR1 SEHNR and CDR2 FQNEAQ (reference sequence). Trimming left V 4 bases short and J 3 bases short, with 16 bases between. The CDR3 DNA follows: TGTGCCAGCAGCTCGAAGCGGGGACAACTCTACAATGAGCAGTTCTTC. This codes for CASSSKRGQLYNEQFF.

The chain is built from TRBV5-1 and TRBJ2-5, with 12 bases identical to TRBD1. CDR1 SGHRS and CDR2 YFSETQ come from the germline V gene. The CDR3 has 16 residues. V shed 3 bases, J shed 5 bases, and the junction held 8 bases outside the gene matches. This CDR3 reads CASSWGQGARVETQYF. As DNA, the CDR3 is TGCGCCAGCAGCTGGGGACAGGGGGCGCGGGTCGAGACCCAGTACTTC.

The V gene is TRBV10-1, the J gene TRBJ1-1, with a weak D call TRBD1 (6 bases). Germline V gene lookup returns CDR1 WNHNN and CDR2 SYGVQD (reference sequence). Trimming left V 6 bases short and J 1 base short, with 9 bases between. CDR3 size: 13 residues. This chain's CDR3 is CASRRTANTEAFF. DNA of the CDR3: TGCGCCAGCAGGCGGACAGCGAACACTGAAGCTTTCTTT.

The V and J genes are TRBV20-1 and TRBJ1-1; D is possibly TRBD1 (5 bases). This CDR3 comprises 11 residues. The germline V and J ends were trimmed by 4 bases and 6 bases, with 9 bases remaining between them. Germline V gives CDR1 DFQATT, CDR2 SNEGSKA (reference sequence). The CDR3: CSATGYPEAFF. The CDR3, as DNA: TGCAGTGCTACAGGGTACCCTGAAGCTTTCTTT.

The rearrangement links TRBV30 to TRBJ1-2; no reliable D call. V lost 5 bases, J lost 5 bases, and 9 bases lay in between. Germline CDR1 reads GTSNPN; CDR2 reads SVGIG (reference sequence). This CDR3 has 11 residues. The CDR3, as DNA: TGTGCCTGGGGGTGGGGATATGGCTACACCTTC. Amino acids: CAWGWGYGYTF.

The genes are TRBV28 and TRBJ2-5, with unresolved D. The germline gives CDR1 MDHEN, CDR2 SYDVKM. The V gene lost 2 bases and the J gene lost 6 bases, with 7 bases spanning the gap. This CDR3 spans 12 amino acids. CDR3 in DNA: TGTGCCAGCAGTTTAACCTCGAAGACCCAGTACTTC. The encoded protein is CASSLTSKTQYF.

This sequence joins TRBV29-1 and TRBJ1-1, with no clear D. Germline CDR1 SQVTM, CDR2 ANQGSEA. Trimming took 5 bases from V and 1 from J, leaving 14 bases between them. The CDR3 runs to 14 residues. Here the CDR3 reads CSVSQLPGNTEAFF. CDR3 sequence (DNA): TGCAGCGTTTCCCAGCTCCCCGGGAACACTGAAGCTTTCTTT.

The rearrangement joins TRBV6-5 to TRBJ1-5; TRBD1 aligns across 7 bases. Per the germline V gene, CDR1 is MNHEY and CDR2 is SVGAGI. With 4 bases clipped from V and 3 bases from J, the junction kept 3 bases outside the gene matches. The CDR3 totals 14 residues. In DNA form, the CDR3 reads TGTGCCAGCAGTTCGGGACAGAACAATCAGCCCCAGCATTTT. This sequence encodes CASSSGQNNQPQHF.

The chain has TRBV28 and TRBJ1-3; no firm D call. V was cut by 8 bases and J by 1 base, with 9 bases left in between. This CDR3 has 13 residues. Looked up from germline, CDR1 is MDHEN and CDR2 is SYDVKM. The CDR3 loop is CASVSPSGNTIYF. CDR3 sequence (DNA): TGTGCCAGCGTGTCACCTTCTGGAAACACCATATATTTT.

The V call is TRBV6-1, the J call TRBJ1-2; 8 bases agree with TRBD1. Germline trimming cut 4 bases from V and 8 bases from J; bases unmatched to any gene: 3. The CDR3 contains 12 residues. Germline CDR1 MNHNS, CDR2 SASEGT. The CDR3 DNA is TGTGCCAGCAGTGGGACAGGGTACGGCTACACCTTC. It translates to CASSGTGYGYTF.

The chain combines TRBV9 with TRBJ2-5, with TRBD2 identical over 10 bases. Germline V lookup: CDR1 SGDLS, CDR2 YYNGEE. The CDR3 is 14 residues long. The junction had 3 bases not matched to a gene; V was cut back by 6 bases and J by 1 base. CDR3 coding DNA: TGTGCCAGCACAAGGACTAGCGGCCAAGAGACCCAGTACTTC. Residues: CASTRTSGQETQYF. The complete variable domain, with remaining parts taken from reference TRBV9 and TRBJ2-5, reads DSGVTQTPKHLITATGQRVTLRCSPRSGDLSVYWYQQSLDQGLQFLIQYYNGEERAKGNILERFSAQQFPDLHSELNLSSLELGDSALYFCASTRTSGQETQYFGPGTRLLVL.

The chain employs TRBV28 and TRBJ2-7, with 11 bases lining up with TRBD1. The trim removed 5 bases at V and 1 base at J, leaving 16 bases unmatched. Germline V gene sequence: CDR1 MDHEN, CDR2 SYDVKM. This CDR3 spans 19 amino acids. CDR3: CASSPPAGQGARRSYEQYF. The DNA of the CDR3 is TGTGCCAGCAGTCCACCCGCAGGACAGGGGGCCAGGAGGTCCTACGAGCAGTACTTC.

The rearrangement joins TRBV7-3 to TRBJ2-2, with D possibly being TRBD1 (5 bases). CDR3 length: 15 amino acids. Germline values: CDR1 SGHTA, CDR2 FQGTGA. Trimming removed 2 bases at V and 0 bases at J, with 7 bases between. CDR3 region: CASSLGQANTGELFF. The CDR3 nucleotides read TGTGCCAGCAGCTTAGGACAAGCGAACACCGGGGAGCTGTTTTTT.

This clone was seen once. This chain connects TRBV6-6 to TRBJ2-5, with 8 bases identical to TRBD2. CDR1 is MNHNY and CDR2 is SVGAGI in the germline V gene (reference sequence). V dropped 7 bases and J dropped 3; count of bases not matched to a gene: 10. There are 15 residues in the CDR3. The DNA for the CDR3 is TGTGCCAGCACCCGGGTGGCGGGAGGTAAAGAGACCCAGTACTTC. Translating it yields CASTRVAGGKETQYF.

On this clone itself: Other DNA sequences within the sample encode an identical CDR3. The chain couples TRBV25-1 to TRBJ1-1, with D hard to call. Deletions cut 3 bases from V and 1 base from J, with 3 bases between. CDR1 is MGHDK and CDR2 is SYGVNS in the germline V gene. This CDR3 is built from 12 residues. The CDR3 loop reads CASSDRNTEAFF. The CDR3 DNA is TGTGCCAGCAGTGACAGGAACACTGAAGCTTTCTTT.

Points on this clone: Other DNA sequences in the sample encode the same CDR3. The rearrangement joins TRBV18 to TRBJ2-7; tentatively, D is TRBD1 or TRBD2 (5 bases each). The CDR3 contains 14 residues. Germline loops: CDR1 KGHSH, CDR2 LQKENI. Trimming cost V 3 bases and J 1 base, with 10 bases left between them. The CDR3 protein is CASSPPGRSYEQYF. CDR3 DNA sequence: TGTGCCAGCTCACCTCCGGGACGGTCCTACGAGCAGTACTTC.

Of note for this clone: The sample carries other DNA sequences with the same CDR3. The J gene is TRBJ2-5, the V gene TRBV15; maybe TRBD1 (6 bases). The CDR3 runs 15 residues. CDR1 and CDR2 from the germline V gene are LNHNV and YYDKDF (reference sequence). V lost 0 bases to trimming and J lost 0 bases, with 8 bases between them. This chain's CDR3 is CATSRDPGDQETQYF. The CDR3 DNA follows: TGTGCCACCAGCAGAGATCCAGGGGACCAAGAGACCCAGTACTTC. The full variable domain, its missing parts supplied by reference TRBV15 and TRBJ2-5, is DAMVIQNPRYQVTQFGKPVTLSCSQTLNHNVMYWYQQKSSQAPKLLFHYYDKDFNNEADTPDNFQSRRPNTSFCFLDIRSPGLGDTAMYLCATSRDPGDQETQYFGPGTRLLVL.

The chain joins TRBV7-3 to TRBJ2-2; 10 positions agree with TRBD2. V lost 5 bases, J lost 5 bases, and 8 bases stayed unmatched. This CDR3 has 16 amino acids. Germline V gene sequence: CDR1 SGHTA, CDR2 FQGTGA. The CDR3 sequence: CASSPQAGGLTGELFF. In nucleotides, the CDR3 is TGTGCCAGCAGCCCCCAAGCGGGAGGGCTAACCGGGGAGCTGTTTTTT.

The chain links TRBV25-1 to TRBJ2-1; 8 nucleotides align to TRBD1. Germline assignment: CDR1 MGHDK and CDR2 SYGVNS. The CDR3 is 14 residues long. Losses at the gene ends were 7 bases for V and 3 bases for J; bases not matched to a gene: 5. The CDR3 sequence: CASTKGQVYNEQFF. CDR3 DNA sequence: TGTGCCAGCACCAAGGGACAGGTCTACAATGAGCAGTTCTTC.

V is TRBV7-9 and J is TRBJ2-3, with 12 bases identical to TRBD2. Germline V gives CDR1 SEHNR, CDR2 FQNEAQ (reference sequence). V shed 3 bases, J shed 5 bases, and the junction held 9 bases outside the gene matches. CDR3 size: 17 residues. This CDR3 reads CASSFVPSGRAVDTQYF. DNA of the CDR3: TGTGCCAGCAGCTTCGTGCCTAGCGGGAGGGCCGTAGATACGCAGTATTTT. The variable domain in full, completed from reference TRBV7-9 and TRBJ2-3, reads DTGVSQNPRHKITKRGQNVTFRCDPISEHNRLYWYRQTLGQGPEFLTYFQNEAQLEKSRLLSDRFSAERPKGSFSTLEIQRTEQGDSAMYLCASSFVPSGRAVDTQYFGPGTRLTVL.

The rearrangement links TRBV5-4 to TRBJ2-5; 7 positions agree with TRBD1. Per the germline V gene, CDR1 is SGHNT and CDR2 is YYREEE (reference sequence). The CDR3 has 14 amino acids. V gave up 2 bases and J gave up 2 bases; unmatched junction bases: 3. The CDR3: CASSFGQEQETQYF. The CDR3 DNA follows: TGTGCCAGCAGCTTCGGACAGGAGCAAGAGACCCAGTACTTC.

The V call is TRBV28, the J call TRBJ2-6; D remains unclear. V shed 8 bases and J shed 0 bases, with 11 bases lying between them. The CDR3 has 15 amino acids. Germline CDR1 MDHEN, CDR2 SYDVKM. The CDR3 protein is CASDRPYSGANVLTF. The CDR3 nucleotides read TGTGCCAGCGACCGGCCGTACTCTGGGGCCAACGTCCTGACTTTC.